Described below is a single TCR beta chain sequence and its context. The target antigen is unknown. Assay: immunoSEQ multiplex PCR; the TCRdb copy retains only in-frame clones and omits some. There are about 40,000 clones in the sample; approximately 80% occur only once, and just over 5% lies in the top ten. Trimming took off 6 bases at V and 3 bases at J, with 12 bases between the two ends. Germline CDR1 MNHNY, CDR2 SVGAGI (reference sequence). The CDR3 totals 13 residues. The sample is drawn from a study of a mutant IDH1 vaccine in newly diagnosed glioma. The time point here: week 35, safety follow-up. The investigators gave 300 ug of mutant IDH1 20-mer peptide in each vaccine dose, together with topical imiquimod.

The TCR sequence derives from a woman aged 45-65 years with glioma. This specimen consisted of PBMCs, obtained from a glioma patient whose treatment included an IDH1 peptide vaccine. V usage is TRBV6-6 and J usage is TRBJ2-7; tentatively, D is TRBD2 (5 bases). Here the CDR3 DNA reads TGTGCCAGCAGCCCCCCGGGGATCTACGAGCAGTACTTC. This sequence encodes CASSPPGIYEQYF.